These 27 T cell receptor beta chains originate from one sample sequenced in a study of blood T cell repertoires in COVID-19. Assay: immunoSEQ multiplex PCR; the TCRdb copy retains only in-frame clones and omits some. The table lists fewer than 300,000 clones, around 90% of them singletons. Sequencing used PBMCs or T cells enriched from blood (not recorded which). The source of these receptors is a woman between 25 and 40 years old who had recovered from COVID-19.

The CDR3 region has the DNA TGTGCCAGTAGTGTTCAAGGGGGCAACTATGGCTACACCTTC. This codes for CASSVQGGNYGYTF. The rearrangement links TRBV19 to TRBJ1-2, with 7 nucleotides matching TRBD1. V was pared by 5 bases and J by 2 bases, with 5 bases of the junction left unmatched. CDR1 LNHDA and CDR2 SQIVND come from the germline V gene (reference sequence). CDR3 length: 14 residues.

The J gene is TRBJ2-3, the V gene TRBV18, with D tentatively TRBD1 (6 bases). V was pared by 3 bases and J by 5 bases, with 12 bases between. CDR1 KGHSH and CDR2 LQKENI come from the germline V gene. The CDR3 extends over 14 amino acids. Here the CDR3 DNA reads TGTGCCAGCTCACCGGGGCAGGGGCAAGATACGCAGTATTTT. It encodes CASSPGQGQDTQYF. The complete variable domain, with remaining parts taken from reference TRBV18 and TRBJ2-3, reads NAGVMQNPRHLVRRRGQEARLRCSPMKGHSHVYWYRQLPEEGLKFMVYLQKENIIDESGMPKERFSAEFPKEGPSILRIQQVVRGDSAAYFCASSPGQGQDTQYFGPGTRLTVL.

V and J are TRBV7-2 and TRBJ1-6; D possibly corresponds to TRBD1 (6 bases). The V gene lost 1 base and the J gene lost 6 bases, with 7 bases spanning the gap. The CDR3 is made up of 14 amino acids. CDR1 is SGHTA and CDR2 is FQGNSA in the germline V gene. CDR3 in amino acids: CASSLEGGNSPLHF. For the CDR3, the DNA is TGTGCCAGCAGCTTAGAAGGGGGTAATTCACCCCTCCACTTT.

This clone has just a few counts. The rearrangement links TRBV5-1 to TRBJ2-7, with TRBD2 matching 13 bases. This CDR3 has 18 residues. The trim removed 3 bases at V and 2 bases at J, leaving 11 bases unmatched. Germline V lookup: CDR1 SGHRS, CDR2 YFSETQ. Here the CDR3 reads CASSSGLAGTIVPYEQYF. The CDR3 DNA reads as TGCGCCAGCAGCTCGGGACTAGCGGGAACTATCGTCCCCTACGAGCAGTACTTC.

The chain recombines TRBV19 with TRBJ2-1, with 14 bases lining up with TRBD2. With V trimmed by 4 bases and J by 8 bases, 7 bases remained unmatched. This CDR3 comprises 16 residues. Germline V gives CDR1 LNHDA, CDR2 SQIVND (reference sequence). CDR3 protein: CASSTTGTSGSYEQFF. The CDR3 DNA reads as TGTGCCAGTAGTACAACCGGGACTAGCGGGAGCTATGAGCAGTTCTTC.

The chain employs TRBV4-3 and TRBJ2-3; D is uncertain. This CDR3 has 16 amino acids. CDR1 and CDR2 (germline): LGHNA, YSLEER. V shed 0 bases and J shed 4 bases, with 14 bases lying between them. The chain's CDR3 is CASSQDPPSGADTQYF. The CDR3 region has the DNA TGCGCCAGCAGCCAAGACCCACCATCAGGTGCAGATACGCAGTATTTT.

The chain links TRBV11-2 to TRBJ2-7, with D possibly being TRBD1 (6 bases). V gave up 3 bases and J gave up 0 bases, with 18 bases separating them. The CDR3 covers 17 residues. CDR1 is SGHAT, CDR2 FQNNGV, per germline. CDR3 sequence reads: CASSLTSGVLFSYEQYF. CDR3 bases: TGTGCCAGCAGCTTGACCTCAGGGGTTCTTTTCTCCTACGAGCAGTACTTC.

This clone was seen a single time. The rearrangement joins TRBV27 to TRBJ1-2; 8 bases fit TRBD1. Trimming at V came to 0 bases and at J to 8 bases, leaving 11 bases not matched to a gene. Germline CDR1 MNHEY, CDR2 SMNVEV (reference sequence). The CDR3 covers 16 residues. The CDR3 DNA follows: TGTGCCAGCAGTTTATCGCAGGACAGGGTCCTTAGGGGCTACACCTTC. Translation: CASSLSQDRVLRGYTF.

This sequence joins TRBV6-2 or TRBV6-3 and TRBJ1-1; tentatively, D is TRBD1 (5 bases). Germline V CDR1 and CDR2: MNHEY, SVGEGT. The CDR3 runs 15 residues. V gave up 0 bases and J gave up 2 bases, with 10 bases separating them. The CDR3 DNA follows: TGTGCCAGCAGTTACTCGGAGACAGCAAACACTGAAGCTTTCTTT. This encodes CASSYSETANTEAFF.

In nucleotides, the CDR3 is TGCGCCAGCAGCTTGGGCGGCGAGGGACTGTTTTTT. It translates to CASSLGGEGLFF. The chain recombines TRBV5-1 with TRBJ1-4; D is ambiguous. The V and J ends lost 0 bases and 13 bases respectively, with 10 bases between them. This CDR3 region has 12 residues. Germline assignment: CDR1 SGHRS and CDR2 YFSETQ.

This chain joins TRBV28 and TRBJ2-7, with TRBD1 matching 8 bases. With 4 bases clipped from V and 5 bases from J, the junction kept 7 bases outside the gene matches. The CDR3 length is 14 residues. Germline loops: CDR1 MDHEN, CDR2 SYDVKM. CDR3 protein: CASSSQDRENEQYF. The CDR3, as DNA: TGTGCCAGCAGTTCCCAGGACAGGGAAAACGAGCAGTACTTC. Based on the CDR3 plus reference TRBV28 and TRBJ2-7, the full variable domain is DVKVTQSSRYLVKRTGEKVFLECVQDMDHENMFWYRQDPGLGLRLIYFSYDVKMKEKGDIPEGYSVSREKKERFSLILESASTNQTSMYLCASSSQDRENEQYFGPGTRLTVT.

J is TRBJ1-1 and V is TRBV9; D might be TRBD1 (5 bases). This CDR3 is 15 amino acids long. V dropped 4 bases and J dropped 6 bases, with 19 bases sitting between them. CDR1 and CDR2 (germline): SGDLS, YYNGEE. CDR3 sequence (DNA): TGTGCCAGCAGCCCGACGACAGCGAGGAGAGCTGAAGCTTTCTTT. Translation gives CASSPTTARRAEAFF.

About this clone: Other nucleotide sequences in the sample specify the same CDR3. The chain has TRBV30 and TRBJ1-1; D perhaps matches TRBD1 (5 bases). CDR1 is GTSNPN, CDR2 SVGIG, per germline (reference sequence). Trimming shortened V by 1 base and J by 4 bases, and 7 bases separated the two germline ends. The CDR3 loop spans 12 amino acids. CDR3 sequence (DNA): TGTGCCTGGAGTGGTCAGGGCACTGAAGCTTTCTTT. This gives the protein CAWSGQGTEAFF.

This clone was detected once. The V and J genes are TRBV29-1 and TRBJ1-2; 12 bases are a match to TRBD1. The V and J ends lost 7 bases and 6 bases, in that order; junction bases with no gene match: 12. From germline, CDR1 is SQVTM and CDR2 ANQGSEA. The CDR3 contains 15 residues. CDR3 region: CSAANRDRGRDGYTF. In nucleotides, the CDR3 is TGCAGCGCCGCAAACCGGGACAGGGGGCGGGATGGCTACACCTTC.

The rearrangement uses TRBV7-9 and TRBJ2-1; 7 nucleotides line up with TRBD2. CDR3 size: 18 residues. The J segment lost 0 bases and the V segment lost 1 base, leaving 9 bases of the junction unmatched. CDR1 is SEHNR, CDR2 FQNEAQ, per germline (reference sequence). The CDR3 reads CASSLVLAVFHSYNEQFF. The CDR3 DNA follows: TGTGCCAGCAGCTTAGTCCTAGCGGTATTCCACTCCTACAATGAGCAGTTCTTC.

The chain combines TRBV7-3 with TRBJ2-2; TRBD2 aligns across 10 bases. Trimming cost V 4 bases and J 6 bases; bases outside gene matches: 11. Germline V gene sequence: CDR1 SGHTA, CDR2 FQGTGA. The CDR3 is 17 residues long. The CDR3 sequence: CASSSGIAGGLSGELFF. The CDR3, as DNA: TGTGCCAGCAGCTCCGGTATAGCGGGAGGACTCTCCGGGGAGCTGTTTTTT.

The genes are TRBV30 and TRBJ1-6, with 9 nucleotides matching TRBD1. Germline CDR1 and CDR2: GTSNPN and SVGIG (reference sequence). V lost 2 bases and J lost 7; bases outside the gene matches: 6. The CDR3 length is 15 residues. CDR3 in amino acids: CAWSPRQGGNSPLHF. As DNA, the CDR3 is TGTGCCTGGAGTCCCCGACAGGGGGGCAATTCACCCCTCCACTTT.

The chain carries TRBV12-2 and TRBJ1-6; the table assigns TRBD1, which was not confirmed against the DNA. TRBV12-2 is annotated as a pseudogene. This CDR3 has 17 amino acids. The chain's CDR3 is CASRYPSTGGGNSPLHF. The CDR3 coding sequence is TGTGCAAGTCGCTACCCGTCGACAGGGGGAGGTAATTCACCCCTCCACTTT.

The rearrangement joins TRBV18 to TRBJ1-4, with a tentative D call TRBD1 (5 bases). The germline V gene encodes CDR1 KGHSH and CDR2 LQKENI. Trimming removed 0 bases at V and 7 bases at J, with 12 bases between. This CDR3 region has 15 residues. The CDR3 here is CASSPPGQGGEKLFF. In DNA form, the CDR3 reads TGTGCCAGCTCACCACCGGGGCAGGGAGGTGAAAAACTGTTTTTT. The full variable domain, rest sourced from reference TRBV18 and TRBJ1-4, is NAGVMQNPRHLVRRRGQEARLRCSPMKGHSHVYWYRQLPEEGLKFMVYLQKENIIDESGMPKERFSAEFPKEGPSILRIQQVVRGDSAAYFCASSPPGQGGEKLFFGSGTQLSVL.

The chain recombines TRBV28 with TRBJ1-4; the match to TRBD1 covers 7 bases. Germline loops: CDR1 MDHEN, CDR2 SYDVKM. Trimming cost V 5 bases and J 5 bases; bases outside gene matches: 11. This CDR3 has 16 amino acids. This CDR3 reads CASSPLGQVVNEKLFF. CDR3 bases: TGTGCCAGCAGTCCCCTTGGACAGGTGGTCAATGAAAAACTGTTTTTT. The whole variable domain, remainder taken from reference TRBV28 and TRBJ1-4, is DVKVTQSSRYLVKRTGEKVFLECVQDMDHENMFWYRQDPGLGLRLIYFSYDVKMKEKGDIPEGYSVSREKKERFSLILESASTNQTSMYLCASSPLGQVVNEKLFFGSGTQLSVL.

The CDR3 coding sequence is TGTGCCAGCAGCCAAAGGCGGGGGGGGCCCACTGAAGCTTTCTTT. It translates to CASSQRRGGPTEAFF. The chain carries TRBV7-2 and TRBJ1-1; a possible D gene is TRBD1 (6 bases). CDR1 is SGHTA and CDR2 is FQGNSA in the germline V gene. V was trimmed by 5 bases and J by 4 bases, leaving 17 bases between them. The length of the CDR3 is 15 residues.

The CDR3 region is CASRPTGREGETQYF. The CDR3, as DNA: TGTGCCAGCAGACCCACTGGTAGAGAGGGAGAGACCCAGTACTTC. This chain connects TRBV3-1 (or the pseudogene TRBV3-2) to TRBJ2-5; D perhaps matches TRBD2 (5 bases). Deletions cut 6 bases from V and 4 bases from J, with 18 bases between. The CDR3 is 15 amino acids. The germline V gene has CDR1 LGHDT and CDR2 YNNKEL (reference sequence).

V is TRBV24-1 and J is TRBJ1-2; tentatively, D is TRBD1 (5 bases). The length of the CDR3 is 15 residues. Germline V gene lookup returns CDR1 KGHDR and CDR2 SFDVKD. The V end lost 3 bases, the J end lost 4 bases, and 14 bases lay between the germline ends. The CDR3 protein is CATSDPQGGSYGYTF. The CDR3 DNA follows: TGTGCCACCAGTGATCCTCAGGGCGGGAGCTATGGCTACACCTTC.

The chain has TRBV9 and TRBJ1-1, with D tentatively TRBD1 (5 bases). The CDR3 sequence is 16 residues long. V dropped 0 bases and J dropped 3 bases, with 15 bases sitting between them. CDR1 is SGDLS, CDR2 YYNGEE, per germline. The CDR3 is CASSVGTRQRDTEAFF. CDR3 nucleotide sequence: TGTGCCAGCAGCGTAGGCACCCGACAGAGAGACACTGAAGCTTTCTTT.

This clone came up once. The rearrangement joins TRBV6-5 to TRBJ1-2, with D uncertain. CDR1 MNHEY and CDR2 SVGAGI come from the germline V gene. The CDR3 is made up of 13 amino acids. Trimming removed 6 bases at V and 3 bases at J, with 11 bases between. The DNA for the CDR3 is TGTGCCAGCAGAGCGGACCCCTACTATGGCTACACCTTC. This sequence encodes CASRADPYYGYTF.

The rearrangement joins TRBV23-1 to TRBJ2-2, with D hard to call. TRBV23-1 is flagged as an ORF with uncertain function. The CDR3 has 13 amino acids. Trimming removed 0 bases at V and 5 bases at J, with 4 bases between. CDR3 residues: CASSQSYTGELFF. The CDR3 nucleotides read TGCGCCAGCAGTCAATCCTATACCGGGGAGCTGTTTTTT.

This chain uses TRBV6-2 or TRBV6-3 with TRBJ1-1; 8 bases agree with TRBD1. The J segment lost 1 base and the V segment lost 2 bases, leaving 18 bases of the junction unmatched. This CDR3 comprises 20 residues. Germline V gives CDR1 MNHEY, CDR2 SVGEGT. CDR3 residues: CASSYLNYPGQGAKNTEAFF. The CDR3 region has the DNA TGTGCCAGCAGTTACCTCAATTACCCCGGACAGGGAGCGAAGAACACTGAAGCTTTCTTT.